The 27 T cell receptor beta chains reported below all come from one sample, sequenced in a study of T cells in women clearing cervical HPV infection. Some clones are missing from TCRdb's copy, which holds only in-frame ones; the method was immunoSEQ multiplex PCR. The sample holds some 33,000 clones. Sample: blood buffy coat. All receptors come from a woman aged 18 to 75 with a cervical HPV16 infection that either progressed to CIN3+ or cleared (not recorded which).

As for this clone: Read sequence stops 3 residues before the CDR3 end, and the germline J gene provides the missing end. The J gene is TRBJ1-1, the V gene TRBV20-1, with TRBD1 matching over 7 bases. CDR1 is DFQATT, CDR2 SNEGSKA, per germline (reference sequence). There are 13 residues in the CDR3. J lost 4 bases, V lost 8 bases, and 10 bases had no gene match. CDR3 bases read: TGCAGTTCCCCAGGGGGGCTCTCCACTGAA. The encoded protein is CSSPGGLSTE. The complete CDR3 reads CSSPGGLSTEAFF.

Turning to this clone: The read falls 3 residues short of the CDR3 end, and the missing part is taken from the germline J gene. The chain employs TRBV7-2 and TRBJ1-1; D not certain. CDR3 length: 14 residues. Germline V gene lookup returns CDR1 SGHTA and CDR2 FQGNSA. V lost 1 base and J lost 7, with 13 bases in between. The DNA read from the CDR3 is TGTGCCAGCAGCTTAGTACGGGGAAAAAGTGAA. Its translation is CASSLVRGKSE. The CDR3 in its entirety is CASSLVRGKSEAFF.

A word on this clone: From the germline J gene comes the end of the CDR3, since the read stops 3 residues before it. The chain uses TRBV14 and TRBJ2-5; D might be TRBD1 (6 bases). This CDR3 is 13 amino acids long. The germline gives CDR1 SGHDN, CDR2 FVKESK. Trimming pared 4 bases from V and 5 bases from J, leaving 11 bases between. The CDR3 DNA, read in part, is TGTGCCAGCAGCCCTTCAGGGGAGGAGACC. Translated: CASSPSGEET. The entire CDR3 is CASSPSGEETQYF.

Worth noting for this clone: Sequencing ends 3 residues short of the CDR3 end; the germline J gene provides the rest. This sequence joins TRBV30 and TRBJ2-7, with 9 positions matching TRBD1. CDR1 and CDR2 from the germline V gene are GTSNPN and SVGIG (reference sequence). The CDR3 is 13 amino acids. V shed 2 bases, J shed 3 bases, and the junction held 2 bases outside the gene matches. This CDR3 is CAWSLGQGYEQYF. CDR3 DNA, as far as it was read: TGTGCCTGGAGTCTGGGACAGGGCTACGAG.

The CDR3 bases that were read are TGTGCCAGCAGTGATAGGCAGGGAAACACTGAA. Its translation: CASSDRQGNTE. The entire CDR3 sequence reads CASSDRQGNTEAFF. This chain connects TRBV6-1 to TRBJ1-1, with a possible D match to TRBD1 (5 bases). The sequence runs out 3 residues before the end of the CDR3; the remainder is reconstructed from the germline J gene. V was shortened by 3 bases and J by 2 bases, with 10 bases between the two germline ends. Germline loops: CDR1 MNHNS, CDR2 SASEGT. The CDR3 consists of 14 residues.

As concerns this clone: The read is 3 residues too short to cover the CDR3 end, so that end is filled in from the germline J gene. The chain joins TRBV2 to TRBJ1-6; 7 positions agree with TRBD1. J was trimmed by 0 bases and V by 8 bases; bases with no gene match: 4. The CDR3 spans 15 residues. Looked up from germline, CDR1 is SNHLY and CDR2 is FYNNEI. The CDR3 sequence: CASGTDSSYNSPLHF. The sequenced CDR3 bases are TGTGCCAGCGGGACAGACAGCTCCTATAATTCACCC.

CDR3 bases read: TGTGCCTGGAGCCAGGGGCGAGGC. Its translation: CAWSQGRG. The entire CDR3 sequence reads CAWSQGRGYTF. V and J are TRBV30 and TRBJ1-2; possible D gene TRBD1, 6 bases. The read falls 3 residues short of the CDR3 end, and the missing part is taken from the germline J gene. The germline gives CDR1 GTSNPN, CDR2 SVGIG (reference sequence). This CDR3 has 11 amino acids.

About this clone itself: The read ends 3 residues early relative to the CDR3; the germline J gene fills the gap. The V gene is TRBV28, the J gene TRBJ1-5; TRBD1 aligns across 7 bases. The germline gives CDR1 MDHEN, CDR2 SYDVKM. After removal of 7 bases from V and 0 bases from J, the junction contained 12 bases not matched to a gene. This CDR3 has 17 amino acids. Incomplete CDR3 DNA: TGTGCCAGCACCAAAGAGACAGGGACGTATAGCAATCAGCCC. This translates into CASTKETGTYSNQP. The whole CDR3 protein reads CASTKETGTYSNQPQHF. Combining the CDR3 with reference TRBV28 and TRBJ1-5 gives the whole variable domain DVKVTQSSRYLVKRTGEKVFLECVQDMDHENMFWYRQDPGLGLRLIYFSYDVKMKEKGDIPEGYSVSREKKERFSLILESASTNQTSMYLCASTKETGTYSNQPQHFGDGTRLSIL.

Of note for this clone: The CDR3 end is not reached by the read, which stops 3 residues before it; the germline J gene fills it in. The chain links TRBV4-1 to TRBJ2-3; 9 bases match TRBD2. Germline-derived CDR1 and CDR2 are MGHRA and YSYEKL. The CDR3 runs to 16 residues. The V gene end was trimmed by 3 bases and the J gene end by 6 bases; junction bases not matched to a gene: 10. CDR3 loop: CASSQPLAGRGDTQYF. The covered CDR3 bases are TGCGCCAGCAGCCAGCCCCTAGCGGGAAGGGGTGATACG.

Comment on this clone: The read finishes 3 residues shy of the CDR3 end, and the germline J gene is used to complete it. This sequence joins TRBV18 and TRBJ2-7; the D gene is possibly TRBD2 (7 bases). V shed 3 bases and J shed 4 bases, with 16 bases lying between them. Germline V gives CDR1 KGHSH, CDR2 LQKENI. This CDR3 spans 15 amino acids. CDR3 bases read: TGTGCCAGCTCACCGGGGAGGGGGAGTATTTACGAG. Translating gives CASSPGRGSIYE. The complete CDR3 sequence is CASSPGRGSIYEQYF.

With respect to this clone: The CDR3 end falls 3 residues outside the read, so it is completed with the germline J gene. The chain couples TRBV19 to TRBJ2-3; 7 bases match TRBD2. Unmatched junction bases numbered 9, after V lost 3 bases and J lost 6 bases. The germline gives CDR1 LNHDA, CDR2 SQIVND (reference sequence). This CDR3 has 15 residues. Partial CDR3 DNA: TGTGCCAGTAGTATTGGGGGGGGGAGGACCGATACG. This codes for CASSIGGGRTDT. The entire CDR3 is CASSIGGGRTDTQYF.

Worth noting for this clone: The read falls 3 residues short of the CDR3 end, and the missing part is taken from the germline J gene. The V and J genes are TRBV5-1 and TRBJ1-2, with D hard to call. This CDR3 spans 15 amino acids. Germline-derived CDR1 and CDR2 are SGHRS and YFSETQ. The sequenced part of the CDR3 DNA is TGCGCCAGCAGCTTGGTACTAGCGGGAACCAATGAC. Protein product: CASSLVLAGTND. From start to end, the CDR3 is CASSLVLAGTNDYTF.

A word on this clone: The read comes to an end 3 residues before the CDR3 does, leaving the germline J gene to fill in the end. The chain has TRBV7-7 and TRBJ2-5; 12 bases line up with TRBD1. The germline CDR1 and CDR2 sequences are SSHAT and FNYEAQ (reference sequence). V was clipped by 3 bases and J by 1 base; unmatched bases: 0. The CDR3 contains 15 residues. CDR3 DNA, as far as it was read: TGTGCCAGCAGCTTGGGACAGGGGGCCCAAGAGACC. It is translated as CASSLGQGAQET. The entire CDR3 is CASSLGQGAQETQYF.

Partial CDR3 DNA: TGCAGTGCCCGCTGGGAGGACTTCTACGAG. Its protein product is CSARWEDFYE. The whole CDR3 protein is CSARWEDFYEQYF. The chain recombines TRBV20-1 with TRBJ2-7; D possibly corresponds to TRBD2 (6 bases). Read coverage stops 3 residues before the CDR3 terminus; the germline J gene supplies the remainder. CDR1 DFQATT and CDR2 SNEGSKA come from the germline V gene (reference sequence). This CDR3 contains 13 residues. The ends were cut back, 6 bases at V and 3 bases at J, with 15 bases in the middle.

In regard to this clone: The sequenced fragment ends 3 residues before the CDR3 boundary, so the rest is inferred from the germline J gene. The J gene is TRBJ1-1, the V gene TRBV2; 7 positions match TRBD1. J gave up 0 bases and V 7 bases, and 5 bases lay outside the gene matches. This CDR3 contains 14 residues. Germline lookup yields CDR1 SNHLY and CDR2 FYNNEI. The sequenced CDR3 bases are TGTGCCAGCATGGGGGACAGCTTGAACACTGAA. Its protein product is CASMGDSLNTE. The full CDR3 is CASMGDSLNTEAFF.

Comment on this clone: The read halts 3 residues ahead of the CDR3 end, with the missing end drawn from the germline J gene. The genes are TRBV7-3 and TRBJ2-2, with TRBD2 identical over 10 bases. Per germline, CDR1 SGHTA and CDR2 FQGTGA. This CDR3 has 16 residues. The junction had 3 bases not matched to a gene; V was cut back by 4 bases and J by 1 base. The CDR3 bases that were read are TGTGCCAGCAGCTCCCGGACTAGCGGGAACACCGGGGAG. Translating it yields CASSSRTSGNTGE. The entire CDR3 protein reads CASSSRTSGNTGELFF.

Notes on this clone: The sequence runs out 3 residues before the end of the CDR3; the remainder is reconstructed from the germline J gene. V and J are TRBV5-5 and TRBJ2-3, with a tentative D call TRBD1 (6 bases). This CDR3 contains 14 residues. The V gene lost 4 bases and the J gene lost 3 bases, with 12 bases spanning the gap. The germline CDR1 and CDR2 sequences are SGHKS and YYEKEE (reference sequence). CDR3 DNA, as far as it was read: TGTGCCAGCAGCATCAGGGGTAGGACAGATACG. Protein product: CASSIRGRTDT. The complete CDR3 sequence is CASSIRGRTDTQYF. The full variable domain, with the rest looked up from reference TRBV5-5 and TRBJ2-3, is DAGVTQSPTHLIKTRGQQVTLRCSPISGHKSVSWYQQVLGQGPQFIFQYYEKEERGRGNFPDRFSARQFPNYSSELNVNALLLGDSALYLCASSIRGRTDTQYFGPGTRLTVL.

Comment on this clone: The CDR3 end is not reached by the read, which stops 3 residues before it; the germline J gene fills it in. The V gene is TRBV6-1, the J gene TRBJ2-6; unclear D gene. CDR1 and CDR2 (germline): MNHNS, SASEGT. This CDR3 is built from 14 residues. V lost 2 bases and J 0 bases, leaving 2 bases between the germline ends. The CDR3 loop reads CASSELSGANVLTF. CDR3 DNA, as far as it was read: TGTGCCAGCAGTGAACTCTCTGGGGCCAACGTC.

Worth noting for this clone: The read terminates 3 residues ahead of where the CDR3 ends, so the germline J gene completes it. The V and J genes are TRBV11-2 and TRBJ2-1; TRBD2 matches 9 bases. CDR3 length: 15 amino acids. V lost 2 bases, J lost 6 bases, and 5 bases stayed unmatched. From germline, CDR1 is SGHAT and CDR2 FQNNGV. CDR3 in amino acids: CASSLFGGRANEQFF. The CDR3 bases that were read are TGTGCCAGCAGCTTATTTGGCGGGAGGGCCAATGAG. Looking up the rest from reference TRBV11-2 and TRBJ2-1 gives the full variable domain: EAGVAQSPRYKIIEKRQSVAFWCNPISGHATLYWYQQILGQGPKLLIQFQNNGVVDDSQLPKDRFSAERLKGVDSTLKIQPAKLEDSAVYLCASSLFGGRANEQFFGPGTRLTVL.

A note on this clone: The read ends 3 residues before the CDR3 terminus; that terminus is restored from the germline J gene. The chain is built from TRBV20-1 and TRBJ2-1, with TRBD2 identical over 11 bases. The V and J ends lost 7 bases and 5 bases, in that order; junction bases with no gene match: 4. The CDR3 is 13 amino acids. Germline CDR1 and CDR2: DFQATT and SNEGSKA (reference sequence). The covered CDR3 bases are TGCAGTGGGGTAGCGGGAGGGGACAATGAG. Its translation: CSGVAGGDNE. The whole CDR3 region reads CSGVAGGDNEQFF.

As regards this clone: The CDR3 goes on 3 residues after the read ends, and that part is filled in from the germline J gene. The rearrangement joins TRBV18 to TRBJ2-1, with D perhaps TRBD1 (6 bases). CDR3 length: 15 amino acids. The V and J ends lost 5 bases and 4 bases respectively, with 15 bases between them. Per germline, CDR1 KGHSH and CDR2 LQKENI. The CDR3: CASSSGANSYNEQFF. CDR3 DNA (partial): TGTGCCAGCTCATCAGGGGCTAATAGTTACAATGAG.

About this clone: The CDR3 extends 3 residues past the end of the read, so its final part is completed from the germline J gene. This chain joins TRBV2 and TRBJ1-1; 8 bases map to TRBD1. This CDR3 spans 14 amino acids. Germline V gives CDR1 SNHLY, CDR2 FYNNEI. V lost 6 bases to trimming and J lost 6 bases; unmatched junction nucleotides: 9. The CDR3 loop reads CASRETGVQAEAFF. The part of the CDR3 DNA that was read is TGTGCCAGCAGGGAGACAGGGGTTCAGGCTGAA.

To note about this clone: The read terminates 3 residues before the CDR3 end, so the remaining end is supplied by the germline J gene. The chain joins TRBV7-3 to TRBJ2-1; 10 bases fit TRBD2. The CDR3 runs 14 residues. CDR1 and CDR2 (germline): SGHTA, FQGTGA. V dropped 4 bases and J dropped 7; count of bases not matched to a gene: 4. CDR3 region: CASSSSGRDNEQFF. The part of the CDR3 DNA that was read is TGTGCCAGCAGCTCGAGCGGGAGGGATAATGAG. Looking up the rest from reference TRBV7-3 and TRBJ2-1 gives the full variable domain: GAGVSQTPSNKVTEKGKYVELRCDPISGHTALYWYRQSLGQGPEFLIYFQGTGAADDSGLPNDRFFAVRPEGSVSTLKIQRTERGDSAVYLCASSSSGRDNEQFFGPGTRLTVL.

Of note for this clone: The read comes to an end 3 residues before the CDR3 does, leaving the germline J gene to fill in the end. The chain couples TRBV5-1 to TRBJ2-2; a weak D match, TRBD1 (5 bases). This CDR3 region has 17 residues. Per the germline V gene, CDR1 is SGHRS and CDR2 is YFSETQ. CDR3 DNA (partial): TGCGCCAGCAGCGGGTTGGACGAAAGCTCTGGGGCCAACGTG. Its protein product is CASSGLDESSGANV. The full CDR3 protein is CASSGLDESSGANVLFF.

A remark on this clone: The read is 3 residues too short to cover the CDR3 end, so that end is filled in from the germline J gene. This chain joins TRBV19 and TRBJ2-7; TRBD1 aligns across 9 bases. The germline CDR1 and CDR2 sequences are LNHDA and SQIVND (reference sequence). CDR3 size: 13 residues. With V trimmed by 5 bases and J by 3 bases, 2 bases remained unmatched. CDR3 amino acids: CASSSTGGYEQYF. The CDR3 bases that were read are TGTGCCAGTAGTTCGACAGGGGGCTACGAG.

On this clone itself: Read sequence stops 3 residues before the CDR3 end, and the germline J gene provides the missing end. This chain uses TRBV19 with TRBJ1-1; 9 nucleotides agree with TRBD1. Germline V gene lookup returns CDR1 LNHDA and CDR2 SQIVND (reference sequence). The CDR3 extends over 18 amino acids. J was trimmed by 3 bases and V by 0 bases; bases with no gene match: 11. The part of the CDR3 DNA that was read is TGTGCCAGTAGTATAGATGTAGGGACAGGGTCTGGGCACACTGAA. Protein product: CASSIDVGTGSGHTE. The whole CDR3 region reads CASSIDVGTGSGHTEAFF.

As for this clone: The CDR3 end lies 3 residues beyond the end of the read and is filled in from the germline J gene. J is TRBJ2-3 and V is TRBV10-3, with a possible D match to TRBD1 (6 bases). Germline-derived CDR1 and CDR2 are ENHRY and SYGVKD. This CDR3 has 15 residues. The ends were cut back, 8 bases at V and 6 bases at J, with 21 bases in the middle. CDR3 sequence reads: CAIALGEGEQDTQYF. Incomplete CDR3 DNA: TGTGCCATCGCCTTAGGAGAGGGGGAACAGGATACG.